Listed below are T cell receptor beta chains from one sample, sequenced in a study of spatial heterogeneity in lung cancer. MiXCR, applied by TCRdb to the 5' RACE reads, yields one record per CDR3 protein. Of roughly 12,000 distinct CDR3 sequences listed, over 6.5% were seen once; the top ten hold around 3.2%. The sequenced sample was lung tumor tissue, obtained at surgery. Source of these receptors: a female donor with early-stage non-small cell lung cancer. The CDR3 runs from the conserved cysteine through the conserved F or W. The D gene is left open where the match is weak. Clone size appears in some rows only: once, few, many, or a class for an expanded clone.

>TRBJ1-5|medium-sized|17|TRBV21-1|-
CASSKAAARNSNQPQHF
TGTGCCAGCAGCAAAGCCGCCGCGCGGAACAGCAATCAGCCCCAGCATTTT
>TRBJ2-5|medium-sized|14|TRBV7-2|-
CASSLGGNQETQYF
TGTGCCAGCAGCTTAGGCGGGAACCAAGAGACCCAGTACTTC
>TRBJ2-6|medium-sized|16|TRBV27|TRBD1
CASSQGTGSGANVLTF
TGTGCCAGCAGTCAGGGGACAGGGTCTGGGGCCAACGTCCTGACTTTC
>TRBJ2-4|medium-sized|15|TRBV6-6|-
CASTLRREAKNIQYF
TGTGCCAGCACTTTACGTCGGGAGGCCAAAAACATTCAGTACTTC
>TRBJ1-2|many|15|TRBV7-2|TRBD1
CASSLRTGVDYGYTF
TGTGCCAGCAGCTTAAGGACAGGGGTGGACTATGGCTACACCTTC
>TRBJ2-7|-|13|TRBV18|-
CASSPSVPREQYF
TGTGCCAGCTCACCGAGTGTTCCCCGCGAGCAGTACTTC
>TRBJ2-5|many|13|TRBV30|-
CAWEPENQETQYF
TGTGCCTGGGAACCAGAGAACCAAGAGACCCAGTACTTC
>TRBJ2-5|few|14|TRBV6-2/TRBV6-3|-
CASSYPQGREAQYF
TGTGCCAGCAGTTACCCACAGGGAAGAGAGGCCCAGTACTTC
>TRBJ2-6|many|17|TRBV5-5|-
CASSLGTVISGANVLTF
TGTGCCAGCAGCTTGGGGACAGTGATCTCTGGGGCCAACGTCCTGACTTTC
>TRBJ2-7|many|14|TRBV28|TRBD1
CASTYTDRSYEQYF
TGTGCCAGCACCTACACGGACAGGTCCTACGAGCAGTACTTC
>TRBJ2-1|medium-sized|11|TRBV7-2|-
CASSPRSEQFF
TGTGCCAGCAGCCCCCGAAGTGAGCAGTTCTTC
>TRBJ1-5|few|13|TRBV9|-
CASSVEPNQPQHF
TGTGCCAGCAGCGTAGAGCCTAATCAGCCCCAGCATTTT
>TRBJ1-3|medium-sized|17|TRBV30|TRBD1
CAWSFTGTGFSGNTIYF
TGTGCCTGGAGTTTCACCGGGACAGGGTTCTCTGGAAACACCATATATTTT
>TRBJ2-5|many|13|TRBV29-1|-
CSAAAGAQETQYF
TGCAGCGCCGCGGCCGGGGCCCAAGAGACCCAGTACTTC
>TRBJ1-1|-|17|TRBV5-6|-
CASSLGGRLTMNTEAFF
TGTGCCAGCAGCTTAGGGGGGCGTTTGACAATGAACACTGAAGCTTTCTTT
>TRBJ1-4|medium-sized|16|TRBV6-5|TRBD1
CASGRTGGVGREKLFF
TGTGCCAGCGGTCGGACAGGGGGCGTTGGAAGGGAAAAACTGTTTTTT
>TRBJ1-6|many|15|TRBV7-9|TRBD1
CASSSRQGVESPLHF
TGTGCCAGCAGCTCGCGACAGGGGGTAGAATCACCCCTCCACTTT
>TRBJ1-2|-|13|TRBV9|-
CASSPSQNYGYTF
TGTGCCAGCAGCCCATCGCAGAACTATGGCTACACCTTC
>TRBJ2-6|many|14|TRBV19|-
CASCKVSGANVLTF
TGTGCCAGTTGTAAGGTATCTGGGGCCAACGTCCTGACTTTC
>TRBJ2-5|many|21|TRBV11-2|TRBD2
CASSSPVRLAGVAQREKTQYF
TGTGCCAGCAGCTCGCCGGTGCGGCTAGCGGGAGTAGCCCAGAGAGAAAAGACCCAGTACTTC
>TRBJ2-5|medium-sized|14|TRBV2|-
CASSLQGGGETQYF
TGTGCCAGCAGCTTACAGGGTGGCGGAGAGACCCAGTACTTC
>TRBJ1-4|many|14|TRBV12-3/TRBV12-4|-
CASSLGGSNEKLFF
TGTGCCAGCAGTTTAGGGGGTTCTAATGAAAAACTGTTTTTT
>TRBJ1-1|many|13|TRBV9|-
CASSVDLNTEAFF
TGTGCCAGCAGCGTAGATCTGAACACTGAAGCTTTCTTT
>TRBJ1-1|few|11|TRBV10-3|-
CAIRENTEAFF
TGTGCCATCAGAGAAAACACTGAAGCTTTCTTT
>TRBJ1-1|medium-sized|14|TRBV7-8|-
CASSFGQMNTEAFF
TGTGCCAGCAGCTTTGGGCAGATGAACACTGAAGCTTTCTTT
>TRBJ1-1|medium-sized|15|TRBV3-1|-
CASSYQGSVGTEAFF
TGTGCCAGCAGTTACCAGGGCTCCGTCGGCACTGAAGCTTTCTTT
>TRBJ1-6|many|16|TRBV4-2|-
CASSQDRAAHNSPLHF
TGTGCCAGCAGCCAAGATCGGGCAGCTCATAATTCACCCCTCCACTTT
>TRBJ2-3|many|13|TRBV12-3/TRBV12-4|-
CASSLRHTDTQYF
TGTGCCAGCAGTTTACGGCACACAGATACGCAGTATTTT
>TRBJ1-5|medium-sized|13|TRBV30|-
CAWSESSNQPQHF
TGTGCCTGGAGTGAGAGTAGCAATCAGCCCCAGCATTTT
>TRBJ2-3|-|16|TRBV20-1|TRBD2
CSAIKAGVIRPDTQYF
TGCAGTGCCATCAAAGCGGGAGTGATCCGTCCAGATACGCAGTATTTT